A selection of T cell receptor beta chains follows, all from one sample in a study of T cells after yellow fever vaccination. One entry per CDR3 protein, called by TCRdb with MiXCR from the 5' RACE reads. The data show around 610,000 distinct CDR3 sequences, roughly 12% seen once. This specimen was PBMCs, taken on the day of the yellow fever booster vaccination. The receptors shown here come from a man aged 25-45 years who received the YFV17D yellow fever vaccine. The CDR3 runs from the conserved cysteine through the conserved F or W. Fields, in order: J gene, D gene, V gene, clone size, CDR3 DNA, CDR3 protein. The D gene is left open where the match is weak. Where a row states a size, it is once, few, many or the class of an expanded clone; other rows omit it.

J gene: TRBJ1-2; D gene: NA; V gene: TRBV4-2; clone size: NA; CDR3 DNA: TGTGCAGCGAAGGGACGGGGCTATGGCTACACCTTC; CDR3 protein: CAAKGRGYGYTF
J gene: TRBJ2-3; D gene: NA; V gene: TRBV20-1; clone size: NA; CDR3 DNA: TGCAGTGCTCGCCCGCGCACAGATACGCAGTATTTT; CDR3 protein: CSARPRTDTQYF
J gene: TRBJ2-3; D gene: NA; V gene: TRBV6-2/TRBV6-3; clone size: few; CDR3 DNA: TGTGCCAGCAGTTTTTCCGCTGCTTATAGGGGTACGCAGTATTTT; CDR3 protein: CASSFSAAYRGTQYF
J gene: TRBJ1-1; D gene: NA; V gene: TRBV7-2; clone size: few; CDR3 DNA: TGTGCCAGCAGCTGGGGACACAAGAACACTGAAGCTTTCTTT; CDR3 protein: CASSWGHKNTEAFF
J gene: TRBJ2-1; D gene: NA; V gene: TRBV29-1; clone size: few; CDR3 DNA: TGCAGCGCTGCTATCAACAGCTACAATGAGCAGTTCTTC; CDR3 protein: CSAAINSYNEQFF
J gene: TRBJ2-1; D gene: NA; V gene: TRBV9; clone size: NA; CDR3 DNA: TGTGCCAGCAGCGTAGGGGGGGCATACTCCAATGAGCAGTTCTTC; CDR3 protein: CASSVGGAYSNEQFF
J gene: TRBJ2-1; D gene: NA; V gene: TRBV5-1; clone size: NA; CDR3 DNA: TGCGCCAGCAGCTTGCGGGCTAGTAGGATGGATGAGCAGTTCTTC; CDR3 protein: CASSLRASRMDEQFF
J gene: TRBJ2-2; D gene: NA; V gene: TRBV7-8; clone size: few; CDR3 DNA: TGTGCCAGCAGCTTAGGATTTCACCTTAGGGGTAGCACCGGGGAGCTGTTTTTT; CDR3 protein: CASSLGFHLRGSTGELFF
J gene: TRBJ2-7; D gene: NA; V gene: TRBV20-1; clone size: NA; CDR3 DNA: TGCAGTGCTAAAACAGGGTACGAGCAGTACTTC; CDR3 protein: CSAKTGYEQYF
J gene: TRBJ1-4; D gene: NA; V gene: TRBV9; clone size: NA; CDR3 DNA: TGTGCCAGCAGCGAACGGACAACTAATGAAAAACTGTTTTTT; CDR3 protein: CASSERTTNEKLFF
J gene: TRBJ2-3; D gene: TRBD2; V gene: TRBV20-1; clone size: few; CDR3 DNA: TGCAGTGCTGAGGGAGGGATACGCACAGATACGCAGTATTTT; CDR3 protein: CSAEGGIRTDTQYF
J gene: TRBJ1-2; D gene: NA; V gene: TRBV5-1; clone size: NA; CDR3 DNA: TGCGCCAGCAGTTCGCCCGGGGCCGAGGGTAATGGCTACACCTTC; CDR3 protein: CASSSPGAEGNGYTF
J gene: TRBJ2-7; D gene: TRBD1; V gene: TRBV20-1; clone size: NA; CDR3 DNA: TGCAGTGCTAGTACAGGGGGCGTATACGAGCAGTACTTC; CDR3 protein: CSASTGGVYEQYF
J gene: TRBJ2-7; D gene: TRBD1; V gene: TRBV5-1; clone size: few; CDR3 DNA: TGCGCCAGCAGCTCAGGGGGAAACGAGCAGTACTTC; CDR3 protein: CASSSGGNEQYF
J gene: TRBJ2-5; D gene: NA; V gene: TRBV7-3; clone size: few; CDR3 DNA: TGTGCCAGCAGCTTTACAGCGAACCTCCAAGAGACCCAGTACTTC; CDR3 protein: CASSFTANLQETQYF
J gene: TRBJ2-7; D gene: NA; V gene: TRBV20-1; clone size: few; CDR3 DNA: TGCAGTGCTAAGTCTAGCGTCGGATCCTACGAGCAGTACTTC; CDR3 protein: CSAKSSVGSYEQYF
J gene: TRBJ2-3; D gene: NA; V gene: TRBV4-1; clone size: NA; CDR3 DNA: TGCGCCAGCAGCCACCCGGGCGCCCATACGCAGTATTTT; CDR3 protein: CASSHPGAHTQYF
J gene: TRBJ2-1; D gene: TRBD1; V gene: TRBV10-3; clone size: NA; CDR3 DNA: TGTGCCATCAGTGAGCTCCAAGACAGGGACCAATACAATGAGCAGTTCTTC; CDR3 protein: CAISELQDRDQYNEQFF
J gene: TRBJ2-7; D gene: NA; V gene: TRBV5-5; clone size: few; CDR3 DNA: TGTGCCAGCAGCTTGGCCCCAAGGACTTCCTACGAGCAGTACTTC; CDR3 protein: CASSLAPRTSYEQYF
J gene: TRBJ1-5; D gene: NA; V gene: TRBV12-3/TRBV12-4; clone size: NA; CDR3 DNA: TGTGCCAGCAGTTTGGCGGCAGCTCAGCCCCAGCATTTT; CDR3 protein: CASSLAAAQPQHF
J gene: TRBJ2-3; D gene: TRBD2; V gene: TRBV7-2; clone size: many; CDR3 DNA: TGTGCCAGCAGCCCCCGGCTGAGCGGGAGAAATACGCAGTATTTT; CDR3 protein: CASSPRLSGRNTQYF
J gene: TRBJ2-3; D gene: NA; V gene: TRBV5-1; clone size: few; CDR3 DNA: TGCGCCAGCAGCTTGAGGCCGATGGCAGATACGCAGTATTTT; CDR3 protein: CASSLRPMADTQYF
J gene: TRBJ2-7; D gene: NA; V gene: TRBV29-1; clone size: NA; CDR3 DNA: TGCAGCGTTGTACGAGAGAACGACCCCTACGAGCAGTACTTC; CDR3 protein: CSVVRENDPYEQYF
J gene: TRBJ2-2; D gene: NA; V gene: TRBV7-8; clone size: few; CDR3 DNA: TGTGCCAGCAGCCCGGGTGGGCAAGGGTACACCGGGGAGCTGTTTTTT; CDR3 protein: CASSPGGQGYTGELFF
J gene: TRBJ2-5; D gene: NA; V gene: TRBV3-1; clone size: few; CDR3 DNA: TGTGCCAGCAGCCTTGGGGAGAAAGAGACCCAGTACTTC; CDR3 protein: CASSLGEKETQYF
J gene: TRBJ2-1; D gene: NA; V gene: TRBV20-1; clone size: NA; CDR3 DNA: TGCAGTGCTAGATATCTGAAAGACTCCTACAATGAGCAGTTCTTC; CDR3 protein: CSARYLKDSYNEQFF
J gene: TRBJ2-2; D gene: NA; V gene: TRBV5-1; clone size: NA; CDR3 DNA: TGCGCCAGCAGCTTGTATCAACACACCGGGGAGCTGTTTTTT; CDR3 protein: CASSLYQHTGELFF
J gene: TRBJ2-7; D gene: TRBD2; V gene: TRBV15; clone size: few; CDR3 DNA: TGTGCCACCAGTCCAGCGGGAGGAGGTTACGAGCAGTACTTC; CDR3 protein: CATSPAGGGYEQYF
J gene: TRBJ1-2; D gene: NA; V gene: TRBV12-3/TRBV12-4; clone size: few; CDR3 DNA: TGTGCCAGCAGTGGACCCCGGCCCTATGGCTACACCTTC; CDR3 protein: CASSGPRPYGYTF
J gene: TRBJ2-1; D gene: NA; V gene: TRBV19; clone size: NA; CDR3 DNA: TGTGCCAGTAGTATCGTTCAGGGGTCCTACAATGAGCAGTTCTTC; CDR3 protein: CASSIVQGSYNEQFF
J gene: TRBJ2-7; D gene: TRBD2; V gene: TRBV7-2; clone size: many; CDR3 DNA: TGTGCCAGCAGCTTAGAGCGGGAGGTTCCCGAGCAGTACTTC; CDR3 protein: CASSLEREVPEQYF